The rows below give T cell receptor beta chains drawn from one sample of a study of OX40 agonist ivuxolimab in advanced cancers. The protocol was immunoSEQ multiplex PCR, while the TCRdb copy is restricted to in-frame clones and leaves out a portion. Of 60,000 to 90,000 clones listed, approximately 84% are singletons. This sample comprised CD4+ or CD8+ T cells sorted from blood, obtained in a trial of the OX40 agonist ivuxolimab. The receptors derive from an adult with an advanced solid tumor such as melanoma, head and neck, liver or kidney cancer. CDR3s leave out the opening cysteine and the closing phenylalanine or tryptophan. The order of the fields is D gene, V gene, clone size, CDR3 protein. The D gene is left open where the match is weak. Only part of the rows carry a size: once, few, many, or a class if the clone is expanded.

NA | TRBV5-1 | NA | ASSLAGTGNTIY
NA | TRBV18 | once | ASLPQAGGVGIQY
NA | TRBV5-1 | NA | ASSLAWTGVSTGELF
NA | TRBV28 | NA | ASSFRYSNQPQH
NA | TRBV7-6 | NA | ASSLETGPGELF
NA | TRBV20-1 | NA | SAIRDEQF
NA | TRBV6-1 | NA | ASSEGAGSSPLH
NA | TRBV2 | NA | ASRLTTDTQY
NA | TRBV28 | NA | ASTAGTNEKLF
NA | TRBV6-5 | NA | ASSSPRENQPQH
NA | TRBV5-1 | few | ASSLSQGLAEAF
NA | TRBV19 | NA | ASSLGGAYGEQF
NA | TRBV28 | NA | ASSSPRGQGIRYGYT
NA | TRBV10-3 | once | AISEGEAYEQY
NA | TRBV6-5 | NA | ASGQGGFGGNTIY
NA | TRBV28 | NA | ASSLGRSGAF
NA | TRBV11-1 | NA | ASSSQYNEQF
TRBD1 | TRBV5-8 | NA | ASSVQGARYNEQF
TRBD2 | TRBV5-6 | NA | ASSWIAGAVHEQY
TRBD2 | TRBV6-6 | NA | ASSRRGGSYNEQF
TRBD2 | TRBV9 | NA | ASSGTQGLALANTGELF
NA | TRBV11-2 | NA | ASSLAGKIGAF
NA | TRBV13 | NA | ASSLVGGTEAF
TRBD2 | TRBV7-9 | NA | ASSLVSSGGIAQY
NA | TRBV7-8 | once | ASSLAGINSPLH
TRBD2 | TRBV4-2 | NA | ASSQRLAGGTETQY
TRBD2 | TRBV6-1 | NA | ASSEAGAGGEADTQY
NA | TRBV6-1 | once | ASSVLAANEQF
TRBD2 | TRBV2 | NA | ASGNLAGSGDTQY
NA | TRBV7-2 | NA | ASTLLGGFGETQY
NA | TRBV5-1 | once | ASSLSINNSPLH
NA | TRBV9 | once | ASSVARQNTEAF
NA | TRBV5-1 | NA | ASSFGAVNEKLF
NA | TRBV29-1 | few | SVGGSNQPQH
TRBD2 | TRBV7-2 | NA | ASSTSAVSGANVLT
TRBD1 | TRBV7-9 | NA | ASSPGTGGETQY
NA | TRBV9 | NA | ASSAQTGIYGYT
NA | TRBV5-1 | NA | ASSLERGALNEQF
NA | TRBV11-3 | NA | ASSPASTDTQY
NA | TRBV2 | once | ASSEWRANTGELF
NA | TRBV5-1 | NA | ASGDTFHTDTQY
NA | TRBV6-5 | medium-sized | ASSLEGGGYT
TRBD2 | TRBV5-1 | NA | ASSFPPGLAVPGGELF
NA | TRBV5-1 | once | ASRGDNNYGYT
TRBD1 | TRBV25-1 | NA | ASSENRGNSPLH
NA | TRBV28 | few | ASSLSRDSVGYT
NA | TRBV28 | once | ASSTRQRSYEQY
TRBD1 | TRBV28 | NA | ASSLGGTGQNTEAF
TRBD1 | TRBV2 | NA | ASSFSGTGVQPQH
NA | TRBV5-1 | few | ASSAQGGNTEAF
TRBD2 | TRBV7-3 | NA | ASSLYSGTSGIFNEQF
NA | TRBV5-1 | NA | ASSLAEQEKLF
NA | TRBV5-6 | NA | ASSPKLGEANYGYT
NA | TRBV11-3 | NA | ASSLRSRTEQF